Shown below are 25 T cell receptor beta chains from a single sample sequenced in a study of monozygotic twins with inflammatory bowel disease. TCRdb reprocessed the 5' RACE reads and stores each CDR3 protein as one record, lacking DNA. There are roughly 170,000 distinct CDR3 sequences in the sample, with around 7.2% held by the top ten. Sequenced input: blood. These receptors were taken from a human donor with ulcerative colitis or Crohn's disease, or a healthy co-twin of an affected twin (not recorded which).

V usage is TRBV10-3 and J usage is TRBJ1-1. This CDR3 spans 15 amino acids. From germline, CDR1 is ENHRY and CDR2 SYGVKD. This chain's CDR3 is CAISEGPTTNTEAFF.

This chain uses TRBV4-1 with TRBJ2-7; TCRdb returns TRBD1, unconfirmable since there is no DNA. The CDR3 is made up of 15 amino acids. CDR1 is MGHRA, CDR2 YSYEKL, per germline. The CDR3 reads CASSQHHGTFYEQYF.

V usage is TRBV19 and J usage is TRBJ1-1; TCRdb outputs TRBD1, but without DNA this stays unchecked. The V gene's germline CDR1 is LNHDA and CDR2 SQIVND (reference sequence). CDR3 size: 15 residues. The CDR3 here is CASGRANKRHTEAFF.

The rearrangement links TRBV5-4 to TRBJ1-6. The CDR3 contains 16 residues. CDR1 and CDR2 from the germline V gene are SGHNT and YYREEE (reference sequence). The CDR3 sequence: CASSLAPSSYNSPLHF. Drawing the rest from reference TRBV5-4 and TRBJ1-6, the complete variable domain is ETGVTQSPTHLIKTRGQQVTLRCSSQSGHNTVSWYQQALGQGPQFIFQYYREEENGRGNFPPRFSGLQFPNYSSELNVNALELDDSALYLCASSLAPSSYNSPLHFGNGTRLTVT.

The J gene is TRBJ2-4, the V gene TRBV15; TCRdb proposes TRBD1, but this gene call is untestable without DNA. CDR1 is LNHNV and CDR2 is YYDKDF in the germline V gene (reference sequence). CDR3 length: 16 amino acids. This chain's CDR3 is CATSLRTGGAKNIQYF.

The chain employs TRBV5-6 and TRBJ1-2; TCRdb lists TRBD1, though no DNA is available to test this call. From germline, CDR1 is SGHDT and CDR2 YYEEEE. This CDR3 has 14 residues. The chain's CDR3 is CASSRKITGGGYTF.

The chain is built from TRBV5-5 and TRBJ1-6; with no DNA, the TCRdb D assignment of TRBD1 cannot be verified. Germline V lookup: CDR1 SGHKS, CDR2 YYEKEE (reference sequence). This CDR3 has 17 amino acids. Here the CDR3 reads CASSSPAEEFYNSPLHF.

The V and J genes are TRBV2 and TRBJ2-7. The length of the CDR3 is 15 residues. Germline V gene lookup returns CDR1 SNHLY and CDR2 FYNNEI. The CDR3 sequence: CASRVTSTGPYEQYF.

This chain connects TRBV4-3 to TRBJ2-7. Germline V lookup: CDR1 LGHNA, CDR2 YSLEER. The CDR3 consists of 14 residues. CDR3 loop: CASSQDRVTFEQYF.

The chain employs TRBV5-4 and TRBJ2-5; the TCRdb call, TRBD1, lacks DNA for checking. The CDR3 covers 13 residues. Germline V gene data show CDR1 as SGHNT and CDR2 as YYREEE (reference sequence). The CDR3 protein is CASSLWGLETQYF.

The CDR3 spells CACGTSSFNQPQHF. This chain connects TRBV30 to TRBJ1-5; the D call of TRBD1 rests on TCRdb alone, since no DNA is present to check it. This CDR3 is 14 amino acids long. Germline V CDR1 and CDR2: GTSNPN, SVGIG (reference sequence).

CDR3 sequence reads: CSVLDRGDYEQYF. The rearrangement links TRBV29-1 to TRBJ2-7; TCRdb proposes TRBD1, but this gene call is untestable without DNA. The CDR3 is made up of 13 amino acids. Per germline, CDR1 SQVTM and CDR2 ANQGSEA.

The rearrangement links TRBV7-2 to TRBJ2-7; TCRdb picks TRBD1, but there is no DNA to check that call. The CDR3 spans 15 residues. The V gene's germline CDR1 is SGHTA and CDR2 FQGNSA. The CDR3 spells CASSDRRPYIYEQYF.

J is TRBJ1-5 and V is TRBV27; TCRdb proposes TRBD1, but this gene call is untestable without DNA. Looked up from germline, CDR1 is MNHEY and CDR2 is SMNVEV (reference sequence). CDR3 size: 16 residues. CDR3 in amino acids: CASSSRGWVGNQPQHF.

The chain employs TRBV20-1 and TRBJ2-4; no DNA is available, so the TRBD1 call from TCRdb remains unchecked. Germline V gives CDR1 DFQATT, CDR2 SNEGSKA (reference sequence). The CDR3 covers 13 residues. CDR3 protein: CSALGPPGHIQYF.

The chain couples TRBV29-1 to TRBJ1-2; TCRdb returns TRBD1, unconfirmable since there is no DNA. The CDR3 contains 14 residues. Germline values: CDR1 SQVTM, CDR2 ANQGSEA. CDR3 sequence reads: CSVRSWGRDYGYTF. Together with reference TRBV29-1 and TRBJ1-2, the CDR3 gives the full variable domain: SAVISQKPSRDICQRGTSLTIQCQVDSQVTMMFWYRQQPGQSLTLIATANQGSEATYESGFVIDKFPISRPNLTFSTLTVSNMSPEDSSIYLCSVRSWGRDYGYTFGSGTRLTVV.

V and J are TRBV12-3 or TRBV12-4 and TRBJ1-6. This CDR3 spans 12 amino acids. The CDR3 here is CASSLGESPLHF.

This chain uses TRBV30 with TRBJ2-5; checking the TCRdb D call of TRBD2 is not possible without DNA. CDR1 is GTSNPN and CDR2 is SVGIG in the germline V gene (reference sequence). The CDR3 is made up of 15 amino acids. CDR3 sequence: CAWSVSEWRVGTQYF.

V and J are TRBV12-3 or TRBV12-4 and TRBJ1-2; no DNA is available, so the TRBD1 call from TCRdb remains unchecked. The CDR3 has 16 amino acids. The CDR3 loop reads CASSFGRGSTIYGYTF.

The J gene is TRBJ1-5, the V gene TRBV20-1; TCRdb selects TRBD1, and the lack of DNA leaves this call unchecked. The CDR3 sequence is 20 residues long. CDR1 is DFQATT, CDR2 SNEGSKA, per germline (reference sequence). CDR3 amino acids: CSARAFGTGRILSSNQPQHF.

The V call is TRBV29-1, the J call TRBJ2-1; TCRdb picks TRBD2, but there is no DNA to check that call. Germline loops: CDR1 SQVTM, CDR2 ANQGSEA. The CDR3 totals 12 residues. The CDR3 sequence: CSAGPLKGEQFF.

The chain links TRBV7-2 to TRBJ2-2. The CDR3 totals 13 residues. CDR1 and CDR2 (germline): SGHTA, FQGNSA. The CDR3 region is CASSYGGTGELFF.

The chain's CDR3 is CASSQQGAVYNEQFF. The chain carries TRBV4-1 and TRBJ2-1; the TCRdb call, TRBD1, lacks DNA for checking. This CDR3 is built from 15 residues. Germline CDR1 MGHRA, CDR2 YSYEKL.

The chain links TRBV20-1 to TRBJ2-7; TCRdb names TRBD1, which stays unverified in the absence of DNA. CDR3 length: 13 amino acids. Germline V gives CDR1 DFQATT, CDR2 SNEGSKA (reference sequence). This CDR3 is CSAPRDREYEQYF.

CDR3 sequence: CSAAGTVNEKLFF. The genes are TRBV20-1 and TRBJ1-4. Germline V gene sequence: CDR1 DFQATT, CDR2 SNEGSKA (reference sequence). The CDR3 runs 13 residues.